Only a few counts were recorded for the clone carrying this TCR beta chain. Its antigen is unidentified. This sample was included in a study of blood T cells in healthy people across ages. For the second PCR, which ran for about 6 to 11 cycles, a sample-barcoded 5' primer and a J-beta primer mix were used. TCRdb analysed the 5' RACE reads with MiXCR anew, one entry per CDR3 protein. The sample has some 670,000 distinct CDR3 sequences, more than 45% seen once. Overall study results and limits: Shifts in expanded clonotypes may have been confounded by donor CMV status, which was unknown.

CDR3 length: 15 residues. CDR1 SGHDT and CDR2 YYEEEE come from the germline V gene. V lost 3 bases and J lost 0, with 10 bases in between. The source of this sequence is a woman of 80 years or more in good health. The chain is built from TRBV5-6 and TRBJ1-5, with unresolved D. Sequencing used blood. Here the CDR3 reads CASSSVQISNQPQHF. Written as DNA, the CDR3 is TGTGCCAGCAGCTCCGTCCAGATTAGCAATCAGCCCCAGCATTTT.